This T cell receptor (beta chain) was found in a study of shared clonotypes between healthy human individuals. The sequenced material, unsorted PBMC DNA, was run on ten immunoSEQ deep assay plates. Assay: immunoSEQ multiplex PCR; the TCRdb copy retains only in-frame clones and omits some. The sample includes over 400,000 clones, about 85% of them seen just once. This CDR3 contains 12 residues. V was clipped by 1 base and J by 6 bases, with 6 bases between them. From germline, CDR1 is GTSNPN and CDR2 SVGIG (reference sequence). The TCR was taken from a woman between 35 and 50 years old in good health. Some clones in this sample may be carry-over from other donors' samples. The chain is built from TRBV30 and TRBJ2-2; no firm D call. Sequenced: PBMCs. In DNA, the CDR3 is TGTGCCTGGAGTGCTTCTCCCGGGGAGCTGTTTTTT. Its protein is CAWSASPGELFF.